This T cell receptor (beta chain) was sequenced for a study of human T cells and chemical hapten exposure (dated by TCRdb to about 2021). For the study in its entirety: For sensitization, 2% DPC in acetone was applied to a roughly 2 cm by roughly 2 cm area of upper inner arm skin. Patients additionally received weekly therapeutic DPC doses to the scalp throughout the approximately 25-week study period. For TCR sequencing, blood came from 25 to 35 alopecia patients at anywhere from one to four time points (pre-sensitization, 2, 6 and 24 weeks). Blood was sampled from patients pre-sensitization (week 0) and at 2, 6 and about 24 weeks after DPC sensitization. Patch tests used Finn chambers with 0.01% DPC on the upper back, scored after 6 days by International Contact Dermatitis Research Group standards. The study tracked peripheral blood TCR repertoire changes in vivo during primary and secondary sensitization to the hapten diphenylcyclopropenone (DPC) in alopecia patients. Alopecia areata with under or over 50% scalp involvement, alopecia totalis and alopecia universalis were represented in the patient cohort, which was mostly female. Libraries were combined into a pool for sequencing, and differences in TCR yield between samples came mainly from small differences in library volumes within the pool.

Its CDR3 holds 18 amino acids, cysteine through phenylalanine. This clonotype was counted many times. Its antigen is unknown. The limits of the CDR3 on the DNA are not certain, so only TCRdb's listed CDR3 is given. According to the study, the label for this sample's time point signals: patch test 2, 6 weeks after DPC sensitization. This specimen's treatment or condition label, interpreted: therapeutic diphenylcyclopropenone sensitization with weekly scalp DPC. Blood at each patch-test visit was drawn before the patch test was applied. Eligible patients were aged 18 to 70, diagnosed with alopecia, deemed suitable for DPC therapy, and excluded if pregnant. Total RNA was extracted from unfractionated whole blood collected in Tempus Blood RNA tubes. Library preparation used RACE. The data were produced on a NextSeq 500. Library preparation attached unique molecular identifiers to individual cDNA molecules for quantitative, reproducible TCR counting. From each blood RNA sample, both TCR alpha and TCR beta chains were sequenced. The authors' analysis ran thus. Samples had a median of roughly 87,000 TCRs, with a range from about 20,000 to 690,600. The Decombinator software suite was used to annotate V, J and CDR3 in the TCR reads. To make PS versus PT1 abundance plots, every sample was subsampled to the same number of TCRs (28,000). TCRs were defined as expanded if absent before sensitization and observed at least eight times at the 2-week time point. Using fastp at Q25 and MiXCR, TCRdb reprocessed the public reads and kept productive beta chains. Duplicate CDR3 protein sequences are folded into a single record with the most common DNA and genes. What appears here as the V and J calls and clone size reflects TCRdb's work, not the paper's. A total of approximately 82,000 distinct CDR3 sequences appear in this sample, 6.6% of them only once. The ten largest clones represent 1% to 1.5% of the sample.

Findings and caveats that apply to the study as a whole: Patch test score was positively correlated with the number of PT1 expanded TCRs, with significance at thresholds 8, 16 and 32 but not at 4. No change with DPC sensitization was found in the number of TCRs above 1 in 1000 frequency, and no evidence of global repertoire structure alterations was found. Expanded TCRs formed significantly more large CDR3 similarity clusters than pre-sensitization or healthy control sets, consistent with antigen-driven responses. After repeated subsampling, changes were observed in the strength of the expansion versus patch-test correlation and in the threshold at which the correlation became significant. Because all patients had alopecia, a presumed autoimmune disease, the immune response of the patients might differ from that of healthy individuals.

Here the sequenced sample was whole blood, taken in connection with sensitization to the hapten diphenylcyclopropenone (DPC). The sequence joins TRBV7-5 to TRBJ2-4; no DNA check was done on the table's D call, TRBD1. TRBV7-5 is a pseudogene. The clonotype was recovered from a woman in her thirties with alopecia areata. Some clones in this sample may be carry-over from other donors' samples. CDR3 region: CISVPEAGDGGDENIQYF.